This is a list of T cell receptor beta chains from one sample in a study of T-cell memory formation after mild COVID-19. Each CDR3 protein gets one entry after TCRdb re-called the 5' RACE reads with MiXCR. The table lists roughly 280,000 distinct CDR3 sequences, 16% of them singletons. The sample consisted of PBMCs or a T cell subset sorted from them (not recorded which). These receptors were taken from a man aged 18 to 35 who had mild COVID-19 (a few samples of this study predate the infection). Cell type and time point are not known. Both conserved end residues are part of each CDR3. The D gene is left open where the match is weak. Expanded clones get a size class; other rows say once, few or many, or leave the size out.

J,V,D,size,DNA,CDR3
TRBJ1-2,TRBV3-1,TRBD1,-,TGTGCCAGCAGCCAGGGTGCAGGGGGGAACTATGGCTACACCTTC,CASSQGAGGNYGYTF
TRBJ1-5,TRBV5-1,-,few,TGCGCCAGCAGCTTTGCAGGGGATCAGCCCCAGCATTTT,CASSFAGDQPQHF
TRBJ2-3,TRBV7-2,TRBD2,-,TGTGCCAGCAGCTTCGCGGGGGGCCTGGCAGATACGCAGTATTTT,CASSFAGGLADTQYF
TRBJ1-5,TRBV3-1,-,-,TGTGCCAGCAGCCAGGCACCATTCGGATATCAGCCCCAGCATTTT,CASSQAPFGYQPQHF
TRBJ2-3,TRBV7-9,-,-,TGTGCCAGCAGCTTAGCTGTCAGTACATCAGATACGCAGTATTTT,CASSLAVSTSDTQYF
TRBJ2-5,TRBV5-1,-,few,TGCGCCAGCAGCTTCTACAGGTCTTCCGCGGAGACCCAGTACTTC,CASSFYRSSAETQYF
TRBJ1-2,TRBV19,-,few,TGTGCCAGTAACCGCAGGGCCGAAGGCTACACCTTC,CASNRRAEGYTF
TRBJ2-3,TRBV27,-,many,TGTGCCAGCAGTCCCACCCAGGGAGATACGCAGTATTTT,CASSPTQGDTQYF
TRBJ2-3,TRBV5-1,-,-,TGCGCCAGCAGCCCTGGGGAGCCACCGACATTCACAGATACGCAGTATTTT,CASSPGEPPTFTDTQYF
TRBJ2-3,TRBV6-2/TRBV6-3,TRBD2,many,TGTGCCAGCAGTCATAGCGGGGGGGCAGATACGCAGTATTTT,CASSHSGGADTQYF
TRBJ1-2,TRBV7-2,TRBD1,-,TGTGCCAGCAGCTTTGGGGTGGGGGACAGGGGCTCTGGCTACACCTTC,CASSFGVGDRGSGYTF
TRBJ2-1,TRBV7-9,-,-,TGTGCCAGCAGCGCCTCCGGGACATCGAGCTCCTACAATGAGCAGTTCTTC,CASSASGTSSSYNEQFF
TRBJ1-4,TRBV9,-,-,TGTGCCAGCAGCCCCTCACGGGGTGAAAAACTGTTTTTT,CASSPSRGEKLFF
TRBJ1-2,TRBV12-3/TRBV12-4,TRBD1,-,TGTGCCAGCAGTTTCGACGACAGGGTCCGCGGCTACACCTTC,CASSFDDRVRGYTF
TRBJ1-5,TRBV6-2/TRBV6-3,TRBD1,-,TGTGCCAGCAGTGATCGTTGGACAGGGTCCAATCAGCCCCAGCATTTT,CASSDRWTGSNQPQHF
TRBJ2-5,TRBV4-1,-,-,TGCGCCAGCAGCCTGACGGTGAAGCAAGAGACCCAGTACTTC,CASSLTVKQETQYF
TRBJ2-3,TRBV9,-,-,TGTGCCAGCGGGGCGGGTACGCAGTATTTT,CASGAGTQYF
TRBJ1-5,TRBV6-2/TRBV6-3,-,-,TGTGCCAGCAGTTTAGGGTTTTTCAAAGTCGGCAATCAGCCCCAGCATTTT,CASSLGFFKVGNQPQHF
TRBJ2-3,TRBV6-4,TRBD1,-,TGTGCCAGCAGCCCTCGACAGGGTTTCACAGATACGCAGTATTTT,CASSPRQGFTDTQYF
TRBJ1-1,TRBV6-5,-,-,TGTGCCAGCAGTTACGGCGGACGGAGAAACACTGAAGCTTTCTTT,CASSYGGRRNTEAFF
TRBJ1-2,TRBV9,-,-,TGTGCCAGCAGCGGATCCTTGGGGTATGGCTACACCTTC,CASSGSLGYGYTF
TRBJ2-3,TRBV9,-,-,TGTGCCAGCAGCGTAGTTCCACTGAGCACAGATACGCAGTATTTT,CASSVVPLSTDTQYF
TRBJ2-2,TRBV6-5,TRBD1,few,TGTGCCAGCAGGGACAGGGTCCACGGGGAGCTGTTTTTT,CASRDRVHGELFF
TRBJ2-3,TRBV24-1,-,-,TGTGCCACCAGTGCGCAGGGAGATAGCACAGATACGCAGTATTTT,CATSAQGDSTDTQYF
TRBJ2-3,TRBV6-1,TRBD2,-,TGTGCCATCTGGGGGGGAGTGTTAGATACGCAGTATTTT,CAIWGGVLDTQYF
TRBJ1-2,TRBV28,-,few,TGTGCCAGCATCACTCAATCGTATGGCTACACCTTC,CASITQSYGYTF
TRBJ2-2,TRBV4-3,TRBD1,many,TGCGCCAGCAGCCTTTACAGGGGCGGGGAGCTGTTTTTT,CASSLYRGGELFF
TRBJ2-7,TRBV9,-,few,TGTGCCAGCAGCGTAGAAGGGGGGGCATACGAGCAGTACTTC,CASSVEGGAYEQYF
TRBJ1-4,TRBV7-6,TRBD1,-,TGTGCCAGCAGCCCAGGCGTTAGGGGACAGGGGGCTGAAAAACTGTTTTTT,CASSPGVRGQGAEKLFF
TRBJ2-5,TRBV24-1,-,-,TGTGCCACCAGTGATCGGGAGACCCAGTACTTC,CATSDRETQYF
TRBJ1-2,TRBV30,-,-,TGTGCCTGGAGTCCGCAGAATTCCTATGGCTACACCTTC,CAWSPQNSYGYTF
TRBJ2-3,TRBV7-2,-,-,TGTGCCAGCAGACCCCGGACCCCCCTTAAGGATACGCAGTATTTT,CASRPRTPLKDTQYF
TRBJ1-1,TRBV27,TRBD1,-,TGTGCCAGCAGCAGTGGGGGACGGGGACAGGGGAACACTGAAGCTTTCTTT,CASSSGGRGQGNTEAFF
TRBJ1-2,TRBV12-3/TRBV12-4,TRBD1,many,TGTGCCAGCAGTCCTGGGACAGGGAACTATGGCTACACCTTC,CASSPGTGNYGYTF
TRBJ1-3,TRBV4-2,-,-,TGTGCCAGCAGCCAAGAGGGGACCTCCTCTGGAAACACCATATATTTT,CASSQEGTSSGNTIYF
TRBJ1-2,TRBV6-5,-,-,TGTGCCAGCAGGTTCAGATCGGCGGGAGGCTACACCTTC,CASRFRSAGGYTF
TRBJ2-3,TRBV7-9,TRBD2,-,TGTGCCAGCAGCTTAGCGGGCCTAGCGGGGGGACATTTCACAGATACGCAGTATTTT,CASSLAGLAGGHFTDTQYF
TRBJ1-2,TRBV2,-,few,TGTGCCAGCAGTGGCGGACCACGGGGAAACTATGGCTACACCTTC,CASSGGPRGNYGYTF
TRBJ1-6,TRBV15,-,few,TGTGCCACCAGCAGAGCCTCGGTCGGAGGCGCCTATAATTCACCCCTCCACTTT,CATSRASVGGAYNSPLHF
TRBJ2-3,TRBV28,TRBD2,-,TGTGCCAGCAGCCTCTTGGGGGGGGGAGTGGCAGATACGCAGTATTTT,CASSLLGGGVADTQYF
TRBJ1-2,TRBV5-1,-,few,TGCGCCAGCGGTTTGAGGAAGGGTCTCTATGGCTACACCTTC,CASGLRKGLYGYTF
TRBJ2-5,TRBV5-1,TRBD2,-,TGCGCCAGCAGCTCGGGACTAGCGGGGGGCAACCGACAAGAGACCCAGTACTTC,CASSSGLAGGNRQETQYF
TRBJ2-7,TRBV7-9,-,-,TGTGCCAGCGGCTACGCTTTGGGGCGATCGGGGGAGCAGTACTTC,CASGYALGRSGEQYF
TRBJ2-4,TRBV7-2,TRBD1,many,TGTGCCAGCAGCTTAGGAGGCAGGGGGACCATGTTGGCCAAAAACATTCAGTACTTC,CASSLGGRGTMLAKNIQYF
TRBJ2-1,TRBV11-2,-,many,TGTGCCAGCAGCTTAGTCGGTCGGTTCTCCTACAATGAGCAGTTCTTC,CASSLVGRFSYNEQFF
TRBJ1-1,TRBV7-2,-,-,TGTGCCAGCAGCCCTTACGTGAACACTGAAGCTTTCTTT,CASSPYVNTEAFF
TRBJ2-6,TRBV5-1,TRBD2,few,TGCGCCAGCAGCTTGAGCGGGGGTTCCTTCTCTGGGGCCAACGTCCTGACTTTC,CASSLSGGSFSGANVLTF
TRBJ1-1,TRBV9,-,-,TGTGCCAGCAGCGTAGTAAGGGGCACGATGAACACTGAAGCTTTCTTT,CASSVVRGTMNTEAFF
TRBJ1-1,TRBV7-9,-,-,TGTGCCAGCAGCTTAGCGGGACCTAGAGCTTTCTTT,CASSLAGPRAFF